This T cell receptor (beta chain) was documented in a study of T cells in Graves' hyperthyroidism and ophthalmopathy. Notes on the study in general: Stable hyperthyroidism was separated from ophthalmopathy by a model based on 13 V-J features.

Many counts were recorded for this clonotype. The antigen is unknown. Patients aged 18 to 65 had newly diagnosed hyperthyroidism that had lasted under 2 months. Thyroid ultrasound and orbital computed tomography, with clinical symptoms and serum thyroxine and TRAb, informed diagnoses. PBMCs were collected from an approximately 9 ml volume of fresh peripheral blood. Amplification of TCR beta CDR3 regions used RNA as the template. HTBI primers were employed in a first-round RT-PCR of the TCR CDR3. One entry per CDR3 protein results from TCRdb running MiXCR on the multiplex PCR reads. The repertoire holds 480,000 or so distinct CDR3 sequences, with 14% as singletons. Input material: blood. The source of this sequence is a woman aged 18-29 years with Graves' hyperthyroidism.

The CDR3 is CSVVDAMDIQYF. The CDR3 bases are TGCAGCGTTGTAGACGCGATGGACATTCAGTACTTC. The chain has TRBV29-1 and TRBJ2-4; D ambiguous. The CDR3 covers 12 residues. The V end lost 4 bases, the J end lost 8 bases, and 12 bases lay between the germline ends. From germline, CDR1 is SQVTM and CDR2 ANQGSEA.